This TCR beta chain was captured in a study of blood T cell repertoires in COVID-19. Overall study context: Whether acute or convalescent, the COVID-19 samples came from the United States, Italy and Spain.

Authors' methods: The assay estimated nucleated cells by amplifying reference gene primers. The protocol was immunoSEQ multiplex PCR, while the TCRdb copy is restricted to in-frame clones and leaves out a portion. The D gene and trimming were derived from the DNA, and the V and J assignments and clone size from that table. The table shows roughly 250,000 clones, with approximately 80% occurring only once. The CDR3 runs to 13 residues. V was trimmed by 3 bases and J by 8 bases, leaving 8 bases between them. CDR1 SGHTA and CDR2 FQGTGA come from the germline V gene. The V call is TRBV7-3, the J call TRBJ1-6; weak D call: TRBD1 (6 bases). Sequencing input: peripheral blood. The TCR comes from a woman aged 35 to 49 with active or convalescent COVID-19. The CDR3, as DNA: TGTGCCAGCAGCTTCAACAGGGATTCACCCCTCCACTTT. This encodes CASSFNRDSPLHF.